The rows below give T cell receptor beta chains drawn from one sample of a study of molecular identifiers for immune sequencing clone quantification. TCRdb reprocessed the PCR reads via MiXCR and lists one record per CDR3 protein. The sample lists more than 450,000 distinct CDR3 sequences; roughly 26% were seen once. Sequencing was done on a sample of naive CD8+ T cells from blood, with Jurkat cell RNA spiked in. The receptor set was obtained from a human donor in good health. Some libraries in this study had Jurkat cell RNA spiked in. CDR3s include the opening cysteine and the closing phenylalanine or tryptophan. D genes are given only for firm matches. Clone size, where shown, is once, few, many, or a class for clones that have expanded.

TRBJ1-5,few,TRBV6-6,TRBD1,TGTGCCAGCAGCGGGACAGGGGCTAATCAGCCCCAGCATTTT,CASSGTGANQPQHF
TRBJ2-1,few,TRBV4-3,.,TGCGCCAGCAGCCAAGATATAGGGGCCTACAATGAGCAGTTCTTC,CASSQDIGAYNEQFF
TRBJ2-3,many,TRBV5-1,.,TGCGCCAGCAGCTCCCTGTCAGATACGCAGTATTTT,CASSSLSDTQYF
TRBJ2-2,many,TRBV24-1,.,TGTGCCACCAGTGCCCGCGGGGAGCTGTTTTTT,CATSARGELFF
TRBJ2-1,few,TRBV24-1,.,TGTGCCACTGACGTCCCCGGGGTATACTACAATGAGCAGTTCTTC,CATDVPGVYYNEQFF
TRBJ2-5,.,TRBV19,TRBD1,TGTGCCAGTAGCCAGGGGGCAGGAGAGACCCAGTACTTC,CASSQGAGETQYF
TRBJ2-1,.,TRBV6-5,TRBD2,TGTGCCAGCAGTTATAGTACTAGCGGGGGCTATGAGCAGTTCTTC,CASSYSTSGGYEQFF
TRBJ1-6,few,TRBV6-5,.,TGTGCCAGCAGTTACTCGACAGGATCACCCCTCCACTTT,CASSYSTGSPLHF
TRBJ2-1,few,TRBV4-2,.,TGTGCCAGCAGCCAAGAGGCGTCGGGGAGCTACTACAATGAGCAGTTCTTC,CASSQEASGSYYNEQFF
TRBJ2-3,few,TRBV11-2,.,TGTGCCAGCAGCTTATTTTCCGGGGAGACAGATACGCAGTATTTT,CASSLFSGETDTQYF
TRBJ2-6,.,TRBV4-1,.,TGCGCCAGCAGCCAATGGACAGCCTCCAGCTCTGGGGCCAACGTCCTGACTTTC,CASSQWTASSSGANVLTF
TRBJ2-3,.,TRBV7-2,TRBD2,TGTGCCAGCCTCATAGCGGGGGGGGGAGCAGATACGCAGTATTTT,CASLIAGGGADTQYF
TRBJ2-1,many,TRBV4-1,TRBD2,TGCGCCAGCAGCCAGCGGTCTAGCGGGAGCTACAATGAGCAGTTCTTC,CASSQRSSGSYNEQFF
TRBJ2-3,.,TRBV4-1,TRBD2,TGCGCCAGCAGCCAAGTAGCGGGGTGGACAGATACGCAGTATTTT,CASSQVAGWTDTQYF
TRBJ2-7,.,TRBV4-3,.,TGCGCCAGCAGCCAAAACCAGGATCGGCCCTACGAGCAGTACTTC,CASSQNQDRPYEQYF
TRBJ2-7,few,TRBV29-1,.,TGCAGCGTTGAAATTTGGCAAGGCTACGAGCAGTACTTC,CSVEIWQGYEQYF
TRBJ1-1,few,TRBV19,.,TGTGCCAGTGCCGGAGGCACTGAAGCTTTCTTT,CASAGGTEAFF
TRBJ1-1,many,TRBV14,.,TGTGCCAGCAGCCAAGAGGGGCAGAGCGAAGCTTTCTTT,CASSQEGQSEAFF
TRBJ1-2,.,TRBV6-5,TRBD1,TGTGCCAGCAGTTCGATCCCCCCGGGACAGGGGGTCTATGGCTACACCTTC,CASSSIPPGQGVYGYTF
TRBJ1-6,.,TRBV9,.,TGTGCCAGCAGCGTAGCTTTTGACGGGGACATCGAATTGAATTCACCCCTCCACTTT,CASSVAFDGDIELNSPLHF
TRBJ2-3,few,TRBV30,.,TGTGCCCAAACCGGAGCGGGCGCTACCACAGATACGCAGTATTTT,CAQTGAGATTDTQYF
TRBJ2-7,few,TRBV10-2,TRBD1,TGCGCCAGCAGTGGTGGGACAGGACCCTACGAGCAGTACTTC,CASSGGTGPYEQYF
TRBJ2-2,.,TRBV11-2,TRBD2,TGTGCCAGCAGCTCTAGCGGGGGGGCCATCGGGGAGCTGTTTTTT,CASSSSGGAIGELFF
TRBJ2-3,many,TRBV7-6,TRBD2,TGTGCCAGCGCCGGGACTAGCGGGGTGTATACGCAGTATTTT,CASAGTSGVYTQYF
TRBJ2-5,.,TRBV20-1,.,TGCAGTGCTAGAGACGGGGCTACAATACAAGAGACCCAGTACTTC,CSARDGATIQETQYF
TRBJ2-5,.,TRBV2,TRBD1,TGTGCCGGGGGACAGAAACAAGAGACCCAGTACTTC,CAGGQKQETQYF
TRBJ1-4,few,TRBV12-3/TRBV12-4,.,TGTGCCAGCAGGGGGCCACTGAATGAAAAACTGTTTTTT,CASRGPLNEKLFF
TRBJ2-1,.,TRBV15,.,TGTGCCACTAAAGGACTGGCCGTGGATGAGCGGTTCTTC,CATKGLAVDERFF
TRBJ2-7,.,TRBV29-1,TRBD1,TGCAGCGTAACGACAGGGGGCTCCTACGAGCAGTACTTC,CSVTTGGSYEQYF
TRBJ2-3,many,TRBV28,.,TGTGCCAGCAGTTTGAGGGCCCTTCGGGATACGCAGTATTTT,CASSLRALRDTQYF
TRBJ1-5,.,TRBV28,TRBD1,TGTGCCAGCAGTTCGTACCGGGACAGGGTATATGAGCCCCAGCATTTT,CASSSYRDRVYEPQHF
TRBJ1-1,few,TRBV5-5,.,TGTGCCAGCAGCTTGCTTGGGCGGGGAGCGAGGAACACTGAAGCTTTCTTT,CASSLLGRGARNTEAFF
TRBJ1-1,many,TRBV7-3,.,TGTGCCAGCAGCTTTGACTGGAACACTGAAGCTTTCTTT,CASSFDWNTEAFF
TRBJ2-1,many,TRBV6-6,.,TGTGCCAGCAGTTGGTCGCCAGAAAGTAATGAGCAGTTCTTC,CASSWSPESNEQFF